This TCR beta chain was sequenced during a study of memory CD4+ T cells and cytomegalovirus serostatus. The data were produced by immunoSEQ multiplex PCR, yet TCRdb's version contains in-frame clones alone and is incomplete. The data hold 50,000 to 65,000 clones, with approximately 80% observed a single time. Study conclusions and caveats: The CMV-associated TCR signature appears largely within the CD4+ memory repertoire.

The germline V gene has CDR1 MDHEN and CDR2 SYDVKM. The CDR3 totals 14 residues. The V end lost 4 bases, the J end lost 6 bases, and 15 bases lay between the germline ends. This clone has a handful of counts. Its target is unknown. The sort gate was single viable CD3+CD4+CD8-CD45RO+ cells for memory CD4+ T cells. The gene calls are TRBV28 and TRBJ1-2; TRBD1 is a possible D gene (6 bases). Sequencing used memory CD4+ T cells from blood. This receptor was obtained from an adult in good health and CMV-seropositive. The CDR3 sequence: CASSSPGGADGYTF. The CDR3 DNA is TGTGCCAGCAGTTCGCCGGGGGGCGCCGATGGCTACACCTTC.